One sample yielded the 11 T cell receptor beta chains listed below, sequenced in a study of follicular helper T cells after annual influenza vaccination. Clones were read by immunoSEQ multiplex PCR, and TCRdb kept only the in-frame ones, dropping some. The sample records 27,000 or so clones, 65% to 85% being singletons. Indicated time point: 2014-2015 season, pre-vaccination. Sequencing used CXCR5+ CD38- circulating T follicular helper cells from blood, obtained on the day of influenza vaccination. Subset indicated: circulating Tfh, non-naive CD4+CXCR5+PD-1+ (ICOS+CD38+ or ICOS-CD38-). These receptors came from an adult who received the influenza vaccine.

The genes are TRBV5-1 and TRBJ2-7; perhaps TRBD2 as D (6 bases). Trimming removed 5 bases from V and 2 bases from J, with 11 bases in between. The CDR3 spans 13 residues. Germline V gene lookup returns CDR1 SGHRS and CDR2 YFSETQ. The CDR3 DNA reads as TGCGCCAGCAGACCCAGCGGGCCCTACGAGCAGTACTTC. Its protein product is CASRPSGPYEQYF.

The CDR3 here is CASSDGTSGGADTQYF. CDR3 DNA: TGTGCCAGCAGTGATGGGACTAGCGGGGGGGCAGATACGCAGTATTTT. V is TRBV6-1 and J is TRBJ2-3; 16 positions agree with TRBD2. Germline CDR1 is MNHNS and CDR2 is SASEGT. This CDR3 spans 16 amino acids. V was pared by 3 bases and J by 4 bases, with 1 base of the junction left unmatched.

CDR3 region: CASRRDRDPDTQYF. DNA of the CDR3: TGTGCCAGCAGACGGGACAGGGACCCAGATACGCAGTATTTT. V usage is TRBV27 and J usage is TRBJ2-3; the match to TRBD1 covers 9 bases. Germline CDR1 reads MNHEY; CDR2 reads SMNVEV (reference sequence). The ends lost 6 bases at V and 4 bases at J; junction bases unmatched: 5. The CDR3 length is 14 residues.

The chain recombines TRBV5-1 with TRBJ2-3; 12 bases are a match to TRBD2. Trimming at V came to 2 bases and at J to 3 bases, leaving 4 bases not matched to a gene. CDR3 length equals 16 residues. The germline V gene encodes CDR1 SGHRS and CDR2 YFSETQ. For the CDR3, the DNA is TGCGCCAGCAGCTTCAGTCTAGCGGGGGGGACAGATACGCAGTATTTT. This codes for CASSFSLAGGTDTQYF.

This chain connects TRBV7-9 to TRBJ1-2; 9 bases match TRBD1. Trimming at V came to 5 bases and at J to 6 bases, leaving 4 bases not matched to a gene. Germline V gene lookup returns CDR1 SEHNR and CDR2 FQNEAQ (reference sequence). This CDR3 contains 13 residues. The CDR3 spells CASSPDRGNGYTF. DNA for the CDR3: TGTGCCAGCAGCCCGGACAGGGGTAATGGCTACACCTTC.

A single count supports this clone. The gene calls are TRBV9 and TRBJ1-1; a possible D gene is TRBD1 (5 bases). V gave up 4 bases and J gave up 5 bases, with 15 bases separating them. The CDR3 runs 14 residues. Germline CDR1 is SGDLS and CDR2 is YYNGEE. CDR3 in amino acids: CASSPLGGKTEAFF. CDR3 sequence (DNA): TGTGCCAGCAGCCCTCTGGGGGGGAAGACTGAAGCTTTCTTT.

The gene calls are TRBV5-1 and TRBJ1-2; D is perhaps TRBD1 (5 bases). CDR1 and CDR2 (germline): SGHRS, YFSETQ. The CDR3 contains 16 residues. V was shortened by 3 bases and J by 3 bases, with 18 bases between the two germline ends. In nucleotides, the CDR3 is TGCGCCAGCAGCTGGGGCGGGGCCGTTCGGGACTATGGCTACACCTTC. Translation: CASSWGGAVRDYGYTF.

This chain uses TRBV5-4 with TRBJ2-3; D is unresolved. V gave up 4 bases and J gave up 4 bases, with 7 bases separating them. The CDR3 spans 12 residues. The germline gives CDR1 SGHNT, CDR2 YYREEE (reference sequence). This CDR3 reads CASSPRADTQYF. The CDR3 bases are TGTGCCAGCAGCCCTCGCGCAGATACGCAGTATTTT.

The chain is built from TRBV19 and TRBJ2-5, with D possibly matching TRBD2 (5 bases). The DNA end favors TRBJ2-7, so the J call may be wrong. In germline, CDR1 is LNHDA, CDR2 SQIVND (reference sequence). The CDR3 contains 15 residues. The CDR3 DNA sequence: TGTGCCAGTAGTAGGGGAGAGTTGGGCTCCTACGAGCAGTACTTC. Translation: CASSRGELGSYEQYF.

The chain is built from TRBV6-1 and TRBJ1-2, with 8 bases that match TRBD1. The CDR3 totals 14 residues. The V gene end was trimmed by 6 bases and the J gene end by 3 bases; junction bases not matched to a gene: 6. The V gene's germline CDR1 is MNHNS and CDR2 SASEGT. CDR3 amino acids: CASRRTGQDYGYTF. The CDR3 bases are TGTGCCAGCAGGCGGACGGGACAGGACTATGGCTACACCTTC.

The CDR3, as DNA: TGTGCCAGTAGTATAGATCCAGCGGGAGGATCTGAAGAGACCCAGTACTTC. This sequence encodes CASSIDPAGGSEETQYF. V usage is TRBV19 and J usage is TRBJ2-5, with TRBD2 identical over 9 bases. The V and J ends lost 0 bases and 3 bases, in that order; junction bases with no gene match: 8. This CDR3 has 17 residues. Germline values: CDR1 LNHDA, CDR2 SQIVND (reference sequence).